A selection of T cell receptor beta chains follows, all from one sample in a study of blood T cell repertoires in COVID-19. Here immunoSEQ multiplex PCR was the method, and the copy in TCRdb shows in-frame clones only, minus some. Among around 41,000 clones listed, 65% to 85% were seen once. Sequencing was performed on peripheral blood. The receptors come from a woman of 80 years or more with active or convalescent COVID-19. Each CDR3 is given with its conserved first and last residue.

j_call v_call cdr3_aa
TRBJ1-2 TRBV19 CASSILGAGYTF
TRBJ1-4 TRBV2 CASSEALGQSEKLFF
TRBJ1-4 TRBV3-1/TRBV3-2 CASSLRTGKVFEKLFF
TRBJ2-7 TRBV5-6 CASSWRGTSGRQQYF
TRBJ1-6 TRBV20-1 CSAEERSPLHF
TRBJ1-1 TRBV7-2 CASSLGGDMNTEAFF
TRBJ1-4 TRBV28 CASRPRQGSGEKLFF
TRBJ2-7 TRBV27 CASSFSGASGDLYEQYF
TRBJ1-5 TRBV4-1 CASSQGPTGSGQPQHF
TRBJ1-4 TRBV11-2 CASSLALGYEKLFF
TRBJ2-5 TRBV5-1 CASSPSGRGETQYF
TRBJ1-2 TRBV27 CASSLALATGYTF
TRBJ1-2 TRBV5-1 CASSPSPGDIGGYTF
TRBJ1-5 TRBV3-1/TRBV3-2 CASSQDTGGQPQHF
TRBJ2-1 TRBV4-2 CASSHAGGSRYNEQFF
TRBJ1-1 TRBV4-2 CASSQDGQGNTEAFF
TRBJ1-2 TRBV29-1 CSVEAGDGYTF
TRBJ1-2 TRBV7-2 CASSLNRAYGYTF
TRBJ1-2 TRBV12-2 CASRLAQGLINGGYTF
TRBJ2-2 TRBV29-1 CSVDRGGTGELFF